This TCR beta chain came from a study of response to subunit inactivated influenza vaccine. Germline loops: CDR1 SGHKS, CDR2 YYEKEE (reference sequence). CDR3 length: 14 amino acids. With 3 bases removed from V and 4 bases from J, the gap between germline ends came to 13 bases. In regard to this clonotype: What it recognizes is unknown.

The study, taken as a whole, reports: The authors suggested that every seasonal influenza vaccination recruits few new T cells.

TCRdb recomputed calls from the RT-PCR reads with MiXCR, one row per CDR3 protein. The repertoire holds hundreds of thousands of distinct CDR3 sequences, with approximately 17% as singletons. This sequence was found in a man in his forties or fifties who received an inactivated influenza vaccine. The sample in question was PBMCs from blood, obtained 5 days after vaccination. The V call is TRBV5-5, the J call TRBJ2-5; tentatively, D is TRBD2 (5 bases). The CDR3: CASSSVEGGETQYF. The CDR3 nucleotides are TGTGCCAGCAGCTCAGTCGAAGGAGGAGAGACCCAGTACTTC.